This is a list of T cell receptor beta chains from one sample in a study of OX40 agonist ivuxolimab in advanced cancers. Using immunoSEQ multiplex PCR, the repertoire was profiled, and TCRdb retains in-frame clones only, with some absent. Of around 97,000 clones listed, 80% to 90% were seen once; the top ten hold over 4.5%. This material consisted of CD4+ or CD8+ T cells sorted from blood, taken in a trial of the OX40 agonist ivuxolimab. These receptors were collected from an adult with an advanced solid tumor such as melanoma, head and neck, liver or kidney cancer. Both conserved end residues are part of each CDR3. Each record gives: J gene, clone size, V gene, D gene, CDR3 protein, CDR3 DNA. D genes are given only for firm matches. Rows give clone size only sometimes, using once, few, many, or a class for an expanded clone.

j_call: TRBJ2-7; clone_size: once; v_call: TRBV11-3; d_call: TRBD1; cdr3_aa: CASSPTGALYEQYF; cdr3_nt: TGTGCCAGCAGTCCAACAGGGGCGCTCTACGAGCAGTACTTC
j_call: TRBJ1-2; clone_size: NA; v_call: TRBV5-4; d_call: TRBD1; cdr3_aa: CASSLALGQGLGYTF; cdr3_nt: TGTGCCAGCAGCTTGGCTTTGGGACAGGGGCTGGGCTACACCTTC
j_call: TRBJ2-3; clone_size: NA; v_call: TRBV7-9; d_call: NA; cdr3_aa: CASSLYTPTDTQYF; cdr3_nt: TGTGCCAGCAGCTTATACACACCCACAGATACGCAGTATTTT
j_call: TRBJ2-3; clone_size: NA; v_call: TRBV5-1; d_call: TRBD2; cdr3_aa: CASSYGTIGDTQYF; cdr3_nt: TGCGCCAGCAGCTACGGGACTATTGGGGATACGCAGTATTTT
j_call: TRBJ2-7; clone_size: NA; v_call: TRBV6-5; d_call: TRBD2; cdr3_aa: CASSYSGGRAAEQYF; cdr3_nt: TGTGCCAGCAGTTACTCGGGCGGGAGGGCCGCCGAGCAGTACTTC
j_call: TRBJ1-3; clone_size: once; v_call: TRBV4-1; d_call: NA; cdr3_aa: CASSQVVVLGGTIYF; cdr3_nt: TGCGCCAGCAGCCAAGTGGTAGTCCTCGGGGGCACCATATATTTT
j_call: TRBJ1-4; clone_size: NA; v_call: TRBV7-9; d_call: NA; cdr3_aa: CASTPRLNSEKLFF; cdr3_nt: TGTGCCAGCACCCCAAGGTTGAATAGTGAAAAACTGTTTTTT
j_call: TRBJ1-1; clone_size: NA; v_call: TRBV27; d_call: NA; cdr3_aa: CASSSENTEAFF; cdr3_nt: TGTGCCAGCAGTTCAGAGAACACTGAAGCTTTCTTT
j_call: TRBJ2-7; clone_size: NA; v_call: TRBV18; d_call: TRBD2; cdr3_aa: CASSTGLAGSDEQYF; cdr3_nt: TGTGCCAGCTCAACGGGACTAGCGGGATCCGACGAGCAGTACTTC
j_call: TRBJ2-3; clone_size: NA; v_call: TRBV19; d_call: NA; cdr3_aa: CASSIPTGITDTQYF; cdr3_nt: TGTGCCAGTAGTATACCGACAGGAATCACAGATACGCAGTATTTT
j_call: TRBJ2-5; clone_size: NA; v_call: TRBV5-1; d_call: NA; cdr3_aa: CASSLAGTPLQETQYF; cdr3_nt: TGCGCCAGCAGTCTCGCAGGGACACCTTTACAAGAGACCCAGTACTTC
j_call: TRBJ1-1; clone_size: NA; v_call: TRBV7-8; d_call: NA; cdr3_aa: CASSLAGITEAFF; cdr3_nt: TGTGCCAGCAGCTTGGCAGGGATAACTGAAGCTTTCTTT
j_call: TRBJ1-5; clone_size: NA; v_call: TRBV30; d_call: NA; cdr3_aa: CAWRVAGGNQPQHF; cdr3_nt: TGTGCCTGGAGAGTCGCCGGAGGAAATCAGCCCCAGCATTTT
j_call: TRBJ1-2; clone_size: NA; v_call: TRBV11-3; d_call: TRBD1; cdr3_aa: CASSTGTDSYGYTF; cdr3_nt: TGTGCCAGCAGTACCGGGACAGATTCTTATGGCTACACCTTC